The T cell receptor beta chain under discussion was sequenced for a study of cytomegalovirus exposure and HLA in healthy donors. The primer mix had 60 Vbeta and 13 Jbeta primers. TCRdb keeps only in-frame clones here, not all; method: immunoSEQ multiplex PCR. Of around 150,000 clones in the sample, around 72% were seen once. All donors participated as healthy donors of bone marrow. CDR3 length: 16 amino acids. V shed 4 bases, J shed 0 bases, and the junction held 5 bases outside the gene matches. Germline assignment: CDR1 MGHRA and CDR2 YSYEKL. The source is a young man in good health and CMV-seronegative. V usage is TRBV4-1 and J usage is TRBJ2-1, with TRBD2 identical over 8 bases. Sequenced input: PBMCs. CDR3 bases: TGCGCCAGCAGCCGCCTAGCGGGTAGCTCCTACAATGAGCAGTTCTTC. This encodes CASSRLAGSSYNEQFF.